One T cell receptor (beta chain) is described in this entry. Only a few counts were recorded for this clone. It lacks a known antigen. No base quality information exists; no much larger clone differs at one position. For sequencing of the TCRbeta CDR3 region, genomic DNA was extracted from the sorted cells. The immunoSEQ Assay was used to sequence the TCRbeta CDR3 regions. TCRdb stores this immuneACCESS table with in-frame sequences only. Part of the clones is absent; in the studies checked, under half of the shortfall reflects unresolved V genes, and no reason is known for the rest. Present in this sample are 25,000 to 35,000 clones, approximately 86% of which were seen just once. Around 29% of the sample goes to the ten largest clones. The CDR3 sequence holds 13 residues, the cysteine and phenylalanine included. Just the 39-base CDR3 DNA is kept, in frame starting at base 1. The germline V gene (reference sequence) provides CDR1 MNHEY and CDR2 SMNVEV. Relative to germline, V is missing 3 bases and J is missing 6 bases, with 3 bases of the junction outside any gene match.

The data were obtained in a study of OX40 agonist ivuxolimab in advanced cancers. For context, the study as a whole: Ivuxolimab, which targeted the costimulatory receptor OX40 (CD134), was an agonistic, fully human IgG2 monoclonal antibody. Intravenous ivuxolimab was administered to patients every 2 weeks at six dose levels: 0.01, 0.1, 0.3, 1.5, 3 and 10 mg/kg. Of the approximately 54 patients in dose escalation, 19 had hepatocellular carcinoma, some 15 had melanoma, 9 had renal cell carcinoma and 9 had head and neck cancer. A male proportion of approximately 83% and a mean age of approximately 55 years, ranging from 23 to 79, were recorded for the dose-escalation cohort. Prior anti-PD-1, anti-PD-L1 or anti-CTLA-4 therapy was permitted, and checkpoint inhibitors had been received by 40% to 50% of dose-escalation patients. Partial responses were achieved by three dose-escalation patients, of whom one had hepatocellular carcinoma and two had cutaneous melanoma. Peripheral TCRbeta sequencing was intended to test whether TCR sequence diversity was altered and clonal T-cell expansion was caused by ivuxolimab. The paper describes the monotherapy dose-escalation part (N of about 57 patients) of the phase I trial of ivuxolimab. Study-wide conclusions, independent of this receptor: In partial responders in the 0.1-3.0 mg/kg groups, normalized peripheral clonal expansion was found to be among the lowest, especially among CD8+ T cells. On average, CD8+ T cells showed more expanded clones than CD4+ T cells after ivuxolimab. The antigen specificity of the clonally expanded peripheral T cells was not determined. Low levels of normalized T-cell clonal expansion were also shown by some nonresponding patients. Clonal expansion of both CD4+ and CD8+ blood T cells was observed from baseline to week 6 at doses 0.1 to 3.0 mg/kg.

The trial excluded patients who had a history of autoimmune disease or who were on systemic immunosuppression. In every dose cohort, peripheral blood was drawn for TCR sequencing at baseline, cycle 4 day 1, and cycle 7 day 1. The samples were taken from a phase I, first-in-human, multicenter, open-label dose-escalation trial of ivuxolimab. Adults with locally advanced or metastatic melanoma, renal cell, hepatocellular, or head and neck squamous cell carcinoma were enrolled in the trial. Before TCR sequencing, CD4+ T cells and CD8+ T cells were sorted from peripheral blood as separate populations. The sequence came from an adult with an advanced solid tumor such as melanoma, head and neck, liver or kidney cancer. The sample here was CD4+ or CD8+ T cells sorted from blood, taken in a trial of the OX40 agonist ivuxolimab. The chain was built from TRBV27 and TRBJ2-7; 9 junctional bases match TRBD2. The nucleotide sequence is given as TGTGCCAGCAGTTTGGCGGGAGGGCCCGAGCAGTACTTC. Its protein product is CASSLAGGPEQYF.